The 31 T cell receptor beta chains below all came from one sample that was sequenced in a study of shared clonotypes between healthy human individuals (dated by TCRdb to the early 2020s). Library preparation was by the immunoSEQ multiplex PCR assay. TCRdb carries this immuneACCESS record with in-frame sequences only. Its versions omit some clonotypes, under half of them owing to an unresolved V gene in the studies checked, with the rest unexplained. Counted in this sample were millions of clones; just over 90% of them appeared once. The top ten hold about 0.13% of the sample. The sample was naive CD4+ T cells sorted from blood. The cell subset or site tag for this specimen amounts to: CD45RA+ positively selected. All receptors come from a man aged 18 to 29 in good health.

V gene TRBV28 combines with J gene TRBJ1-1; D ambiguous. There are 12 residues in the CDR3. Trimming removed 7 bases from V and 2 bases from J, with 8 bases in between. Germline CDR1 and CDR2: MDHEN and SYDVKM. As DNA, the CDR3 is TGTGCCAGCAATAATCCCAACACTGAAGCTTTCTTT. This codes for CASNNPNTEAFF.

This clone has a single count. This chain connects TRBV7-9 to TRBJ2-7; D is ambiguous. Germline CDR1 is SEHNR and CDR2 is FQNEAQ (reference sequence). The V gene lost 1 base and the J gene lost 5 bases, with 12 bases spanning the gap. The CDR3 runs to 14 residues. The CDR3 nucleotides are TGTGCCAGCAGCTTAGGTACGCGCTGGGACGAGCAGTACTTC. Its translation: CASSLGTRWDEQYF.

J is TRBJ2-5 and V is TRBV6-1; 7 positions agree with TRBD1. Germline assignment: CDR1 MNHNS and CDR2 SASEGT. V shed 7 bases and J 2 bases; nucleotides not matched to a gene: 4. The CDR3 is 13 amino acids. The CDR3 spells CASNRDRQETQYF. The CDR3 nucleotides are TGTGCCAGCAATCGGGACAGACAAGAGACCCAGTACTTC.

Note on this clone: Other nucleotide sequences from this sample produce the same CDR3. The CDR3, as DNA: TGTGCCAGCAGCTTGCGGGACAGGAACACTGAAGCTTTCTTT. It encodes CASSLRDRNTEAFF. The rearrangement uses TRBV7-2 and TRBJ1-1; 7 bases line up with TRBD1. CDR3 length equals 14 residues. V shed 3 bases and J 1 base; nucleotides not matched to a gene: 2. Germline loops: CDR1 SGHTA, CDR2 FQGNSA.

DNA of the CDR3: TGTGCCAGCAGCTTAGGAGGCCAGGCAACCTACGAGCAGTACTTC. The encoded protein is CASSLGGQATYEQYF. V and J are TRBV11-2 and TRBJ2-7; D is undetermined. Germline CDR1 SGHAT, CDR2 FQNNGV. This CDR3 is built from 15 residues. V was pared by 1 base and J by 2 bases, with 12 bases between.

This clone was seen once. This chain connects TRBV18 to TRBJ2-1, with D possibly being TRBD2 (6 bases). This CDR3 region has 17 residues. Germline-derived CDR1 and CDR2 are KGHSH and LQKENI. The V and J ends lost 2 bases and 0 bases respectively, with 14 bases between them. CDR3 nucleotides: TGTGCCAGCTCACCAAACTTAGCGGCTAGCTCCTACAATGAGCAGTTCTTC. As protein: CASSPNLAASSYNEQFF.

The CDR3 sequence: CASSLSDYNSPLHF. The CDR3 DNA is TGTGCCAGCAGCTTGTCAGATTATAATTCACCCCTCCACTTT. V gene TRBV5-6 combines with J gene TRBJ1-6; D remains unclear. The CDR3 has 14 residues. Germline CDR1 is SGHDT and CDR2 is YYEEEE. Trimming cost V 1 base and J 4 bases, with 6 bases left between them.

The CDR3 region is CAISESPAHGYTF. CDR3 DNA: TGTGCCATCAGTGAGTCGCCAGCACATGGCTACACCTTC. V is TRBV10-3 and J is TRBJ1-2; D is undetermined. The V end was cut by 0 bases, the J end by 6 bases, with 8 bases between. CDR1 is ENHRY and CDR2 is SYGVKD in the germline V gene. The CDR3 is 13 amino acids.

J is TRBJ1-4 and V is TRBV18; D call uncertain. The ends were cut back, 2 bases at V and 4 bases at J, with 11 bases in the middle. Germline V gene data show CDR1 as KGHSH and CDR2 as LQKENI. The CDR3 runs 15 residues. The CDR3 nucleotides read TGTGCCAGCTCACCAGGCGGATCGAATAATGAAAAACTGTTTTTT. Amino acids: CASSPGGSNNEKLFF.

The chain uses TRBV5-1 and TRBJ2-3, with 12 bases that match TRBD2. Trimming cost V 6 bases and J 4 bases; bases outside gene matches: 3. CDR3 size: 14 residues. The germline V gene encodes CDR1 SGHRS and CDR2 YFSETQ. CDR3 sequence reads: CASTGLAGSDTQYF. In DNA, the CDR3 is TGCGCCAGCACCGGACTAGCGGGGTCAGATACGCAGTATTTT.

In DNA, the CDR3 is TGTGCCAGCCAACAGGGCATAAACACCGGGGAGCTGTTTTTT. Amino acid sequence: CASQQGINTGELFF. The rearrangement uses TRBV10-3 and TRBJ2-2, with D possibly being TRBD1 (6 bases). Germline CDR1 reads ENHRY; CDR2 reads SYGVKD. Trimming shortened V by 10 bases and J by 2 bases, and 14 bases separated the two germline ends. The CDR3 loop spans 14 amino acids.

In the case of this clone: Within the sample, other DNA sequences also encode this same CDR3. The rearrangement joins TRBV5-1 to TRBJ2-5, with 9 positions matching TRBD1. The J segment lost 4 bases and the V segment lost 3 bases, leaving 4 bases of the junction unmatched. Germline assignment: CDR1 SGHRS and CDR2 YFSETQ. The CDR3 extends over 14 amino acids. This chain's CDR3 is CASSSGTGRETQYF. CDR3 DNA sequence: TGCGCCAGCAGCTCAGGGACAGGGAGAGAGACCCAGTACTTC.

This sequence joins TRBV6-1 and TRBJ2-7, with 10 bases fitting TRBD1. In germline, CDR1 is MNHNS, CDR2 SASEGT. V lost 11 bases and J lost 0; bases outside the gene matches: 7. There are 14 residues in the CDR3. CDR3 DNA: TGTGCCCTCCAGTGGACAGGGGGCTCCTACGAGCAGTACTTC. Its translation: CALQWTGGSYEQYF.

Written as DNA, the CDR3 is TGTGCCAGCTCATCAGTTCTGAGAGAGCAGTTCTTC. Translating it yields CASSSVLREQFF. This chain uses TRBV18 with TRBJ2-1; D uncertain. V lost 5 bases and J lost 10, with 12 bases in between. The CDR3 consists of 12 residues. Per germline, CDR1 KGHSH and CDR2 LQKENI.

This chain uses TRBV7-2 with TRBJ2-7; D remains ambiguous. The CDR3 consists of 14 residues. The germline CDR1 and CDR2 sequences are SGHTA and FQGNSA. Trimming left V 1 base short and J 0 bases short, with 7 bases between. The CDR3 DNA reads TGTGCCAGCAGCTTAGACATAAGCTCCTACGAGCAGTACTTC. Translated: CASSLDISSYEQYF.

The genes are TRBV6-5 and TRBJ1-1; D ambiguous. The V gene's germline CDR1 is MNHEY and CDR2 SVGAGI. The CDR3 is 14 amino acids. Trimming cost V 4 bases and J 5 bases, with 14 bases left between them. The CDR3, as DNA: TGTGCCAGCAGTTCGTTCCTGAGGCTTACTGAAGCTTTCTTT. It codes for CASSSFLRLTEAFF.

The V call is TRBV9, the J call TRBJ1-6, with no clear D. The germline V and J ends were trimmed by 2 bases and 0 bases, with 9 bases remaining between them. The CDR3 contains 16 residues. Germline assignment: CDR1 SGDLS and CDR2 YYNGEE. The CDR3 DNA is TGTGCCAGCAGCGTGGGCCTGGACTCCTATAATTCACCCCTCCACTTT. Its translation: CASSVGLDSYNSPLHF.

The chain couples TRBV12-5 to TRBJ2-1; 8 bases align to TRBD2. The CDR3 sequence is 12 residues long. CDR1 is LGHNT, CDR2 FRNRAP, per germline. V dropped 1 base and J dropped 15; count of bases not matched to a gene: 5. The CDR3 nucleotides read TGTGCTAGTGGTTTGGGAGTAGCGGGATGGTTCTTC. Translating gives CASGLGVAGWFF. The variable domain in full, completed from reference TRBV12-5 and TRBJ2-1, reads DARVTQTPRHKVTEMGQEVTMRCQPILGHNTVFWYRQTMMQGLELLAYFRNRAPLDDSGMPKDRFSAEMPDATLATLKIQPSEPRDSAVYFCASGLGVAGWFFGPGTRLTVL.

CDR3 protein: CASKGTNYEQYF. The CDR3, as DNA: TGTGCCAGCAAAGGCACCAACTACGAGCAGTACTTC. This chain joins TRBV6-5 and TRBJ2-7; D gene ambiguous. From germline, CDR1 is MNHEY and CDR2 SVGAGI. V gave up 7 bases and J gave up 3 bases, with 10 bases separating them. This CDR3 region has 12 residues.

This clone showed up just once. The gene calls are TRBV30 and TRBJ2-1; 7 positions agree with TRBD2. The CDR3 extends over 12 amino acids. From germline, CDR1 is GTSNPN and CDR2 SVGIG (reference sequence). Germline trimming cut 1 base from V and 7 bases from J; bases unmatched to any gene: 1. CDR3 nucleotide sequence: TGTGCCTGGAGTGGGACTAGGAATGAGCAGTTCTTC. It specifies CAWSGTRNEQFF.

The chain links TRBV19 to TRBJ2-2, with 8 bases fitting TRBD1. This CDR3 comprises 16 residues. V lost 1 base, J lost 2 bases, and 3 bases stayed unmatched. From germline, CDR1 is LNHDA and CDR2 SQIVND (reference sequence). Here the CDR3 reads CASSIGDRRNTGELFF. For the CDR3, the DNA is TGTGCCAGTAGTATAGGGGACAGGCGAAACACCGGGGAGCTGTTTTTT.

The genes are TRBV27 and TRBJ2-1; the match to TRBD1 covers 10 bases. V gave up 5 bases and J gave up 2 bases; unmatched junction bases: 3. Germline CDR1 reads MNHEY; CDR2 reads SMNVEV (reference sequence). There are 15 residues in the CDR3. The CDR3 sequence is CASSNDRGPYNEQFF. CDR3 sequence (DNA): TGTGCCAGCAGTAACGACAGGGGGCCCTACAATGAGCAGTTCTTC.

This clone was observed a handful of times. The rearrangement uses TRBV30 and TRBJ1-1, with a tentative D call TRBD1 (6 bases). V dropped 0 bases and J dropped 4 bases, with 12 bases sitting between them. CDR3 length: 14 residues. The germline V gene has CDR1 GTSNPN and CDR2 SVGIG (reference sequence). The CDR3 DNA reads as TGTGCCTGGAGTGTAGGGGGGGCGTCCACTGAAGCTTTCTTT. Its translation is CAWSVGGASTEAFF. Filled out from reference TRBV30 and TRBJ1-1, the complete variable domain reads SQTIHQWPATLVQPVGSPLSLECTVEGTSNPNLYWYRQAAGRGLQLLFYSVGIGQISSEVPQNLSASRPQDRQFILSSKKLLLSDSGFYLCAWSVGGASTEAFFGQGTRLTVV.

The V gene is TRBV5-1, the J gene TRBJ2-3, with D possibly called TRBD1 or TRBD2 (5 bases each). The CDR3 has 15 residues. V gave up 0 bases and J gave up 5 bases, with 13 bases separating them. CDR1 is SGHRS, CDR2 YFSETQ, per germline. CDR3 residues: CASSLDGGLIDTQYF. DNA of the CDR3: TGCGCCAGCAGCTTGGATGGGGGTTTGATAGATACGCAGTATTTT.

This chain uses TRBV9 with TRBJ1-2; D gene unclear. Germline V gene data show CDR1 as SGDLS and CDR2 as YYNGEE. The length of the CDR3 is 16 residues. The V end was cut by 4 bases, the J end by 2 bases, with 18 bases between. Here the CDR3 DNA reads TGTGCCAGCAGCTTCGGAAGGGTAGAGGGAAACTATGGCTACACCTTC. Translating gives CASSFGRVEGNYGYTF.

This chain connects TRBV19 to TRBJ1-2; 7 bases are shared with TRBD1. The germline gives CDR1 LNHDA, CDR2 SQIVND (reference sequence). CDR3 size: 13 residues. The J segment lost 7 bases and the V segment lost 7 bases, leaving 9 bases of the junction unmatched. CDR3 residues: CASKGRQGGGYTF. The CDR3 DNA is TGTGCCAGTAAGGGGAGACAGGGAGGTGGCTACACCTTC.

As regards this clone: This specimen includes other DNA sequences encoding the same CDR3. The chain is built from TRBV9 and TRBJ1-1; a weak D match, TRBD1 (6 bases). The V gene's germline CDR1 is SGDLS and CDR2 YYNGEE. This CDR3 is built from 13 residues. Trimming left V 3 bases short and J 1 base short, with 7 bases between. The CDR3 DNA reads TGTGCCAGCAGCGGGACAGAGAACACTGAAGCTTTCTTT. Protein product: CASSGTENTEAFF.

The CDR3 reads CASSSNTYEQYF. The CDR3 DNA follows: TGTGCCAGCAGTTCAAATACCTACGAGCAGTACTTC. This rearrangement joins TRBV27 to TRBJ2-7; D gene uncertain. The germline V gene has CDR1 MNHEY and CDR2 SMNVEV (reference sequence). The CDR3 has 12 amino acids. The germline V and J ends were trimmed by 4 bases and 2 bases, with 6 bases remaining between them.

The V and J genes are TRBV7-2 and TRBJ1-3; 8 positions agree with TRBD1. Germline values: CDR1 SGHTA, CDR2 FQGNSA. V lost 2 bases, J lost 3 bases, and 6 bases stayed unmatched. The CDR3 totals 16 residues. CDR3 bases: TGTGCCAGCAGCTTACAGCCGACAGGGGTTGGAAACACCATATATTTT. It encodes CASSLQPTGVGNTIYF.

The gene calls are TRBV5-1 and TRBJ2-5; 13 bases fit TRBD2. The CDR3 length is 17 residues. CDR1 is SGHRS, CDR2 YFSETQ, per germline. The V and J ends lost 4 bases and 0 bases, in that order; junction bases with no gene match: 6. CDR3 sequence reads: CASSPGLAGVDQETQYF. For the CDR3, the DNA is TGCGCCAGCAGCCCCGGACTAGCGGGGGTAGACCAAGAGACCCAGTACTTC.

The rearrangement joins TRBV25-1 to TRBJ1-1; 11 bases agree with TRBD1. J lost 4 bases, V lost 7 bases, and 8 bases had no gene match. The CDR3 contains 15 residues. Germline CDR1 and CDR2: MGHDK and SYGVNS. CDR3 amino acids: CASKPDRGRVTEAFF. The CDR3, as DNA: TGTGCCAGCAAGCCGGACAGGGGGCGAGTCACTGAAGCTTTCTTT.